The 3 T cell receptor beta chains listed next were all sequenced from one sample in a study of lymphopenia after photon versus proton radiotherapy (dated by TCRdb to the late 2010s). Library creation used the immunoSEQ multiplex PCR assay. The immuneACCESS repertoire file appears here via TCRdb, limited to in-frame rearrangements. These files lack a portion of the clones; in checked studies, under half of the deficit traces to unresolved V genes, and the cause of the others is not known. Recorded for this sample are over 25,000 clones; about 87% of them occurred a single time. The leading ten clones occupy about 14% of the sample. The input for sequencing was peripheral blood, taken from a patient treated with proton-based radiotherapy. These receptors came from a woman in her 70s with pancreatic cancer.

The rearrangement joins TRBV7-8 to TRBJ2-3; no reliable D call. The CDR3 spans 17 residues. Deletions cut 0 bases from V and 0 bases from J, with 13 bases between. CDR1 and CDR2 from the germline V gene are SGHVS and FQNEAQ. The CDR3 DNA reads as TGTGCCAGCAGCTTAGCCCTCCGGATTTCTAGCACAGATACGCAGTATTTT. As protein: CASSLALRISSTDTQYF. The full variable domain, rest sourced from reference TRBV7-8 and TRBJ2-3, is GAGVSQSPRYKVAKRGQDVALRCDPISGHVSLFWYQQALGQGPEFLTYFQNEAQLDKSGLPSDRFFAERPEGSVSTLKIQRTQQEDSAVYLCASSLALRISSTDTQYFGPGTRLTVL.

The chain carries TRBV9 and TRBJ1-1; 8 bases match TRBD1. Germline CDR1 reads SGDLS; CDR2 reads YYNGEE. The CDR3 totals 14 residues. With V trimmed by 0 bases and J by 6 bases, 4 bases remained unmatched. The DNA for the CDR3 is TGTGCCAGCAGCGTAGTATCAGGGGGCTCTGAAGCTTTCTTT. Its protein is CASSVVSGGSEAFF. Based on the CDR3 plus reference TRBV9 and TRBJ1-1, the full variable domain is DSGVTQTPKHLITATGQRVTLRCSPRSGDLSVYWYQQSLDQGLQFLIQYYNGEERAKGNILERFSAQQFPDLHSELNLSSLELGDSALYFCASSVVSGGSEAFFGQGTRLTVV.

This clone was recorded a few times. The J gene is TRBJ2-5, the V gene TRBV7-9; 9 bases line up with TRBD1. From germline, CDR1 is SEHNR and CDR2 FQNEAQ (reference sequence). V gave up 5 bases and J gave up 4 bases; unmatched junction bases: 11. The CDR3 extends over 16 amino acids. CDR3 region: CASSTGQGTRTETQYF. The CDR3 DNA sequence: TGTGCCAGCAGCACCGGACAGGGGACTCGTACAGAGACCCAGTACTTC.